The rows below give T cell receptor beta chains drawn from one sample of a study of identical twins. TCRdb re-called the 5' RACE reads through MiXCR, storing one row per CDR3 protein. The sample holds roughly 750,000 distinct CDR3 sequences, less than 25% seen once. These data also formed part of another study, on T cells expressing NK-cell markers.

The sequencing sample was made of PBMCs. Receptors were obtained from a woman younger than 35 in good health. Each CDR3 is given without its conserved first and last residue. The order of the fields is J gene, V gene, clone size, CDR3 protein. Size tells how often a clone was seen (once, few, many) or the class of an expanded clone, and some rows leave it out.

TRBJ2-3 | TRBV7-2 | - | ASSGYRDRSTDTQY
TRBJ1-1 | TRBV12-3/TRBV12-4 | few | ASSTHGTGETEAF
TRBJ2-3 | TRBV9 | - | ASSVGGFVDSTSTDTQY
TRBJ2-1 | TRBV6-1 | - | ASGRWSGGVGDEQF
TRBJ2-3 | TRBV6-1 | - | ASSTPTSGGWGTDTQY
TRBJ1-1 | TRBV5-5 | - | ASSVTPGAYTEAF
TRBJ2-7 | TRBV30 | - | AWSANGLEQY
TRBJ2-2 | TRBV10-3 | - | AISENTGNTGELF
TRBJ2-7 | TRBV29-1 | - | SVRTSGRAGEQY
TRBJ2-2 | TRBV6-2/TRBV6-3 | - | ASSWRDHGELF
TRBJ1-1 | TRBV29-1 | - | SVEERYPNTEAF
TRBJ2-1 | TRBV2 | few | ASSEPFGLAKHPF
TRBJ2-2 | TRBV9 | - | ASSVQPGQENTGELF
TRBJ1-3 | TRBV5-1 | few | ASSIWTGNTIY
TRBJ2-1 | TRBV6-2/TRBV6-3 | - | ASSHRASGRNEQF
TRBJ2-2 | TRBV12-3/TRBV12-4 | few | ASRRDRGQWELF
TRBJ2-5 | TRBV7-2 | - | ASSLVLGGGETQY
TRBJ2-1 | TRBV29-1 | many | SGGRRGTTTSGSSNEQF
TRBJ2-3 | TRBV20-1 | many | SAPPTSGSTDTQY
TRBJ2-3 | TRBV12-3/TRBV12-4 | few | ASRFNTDTQY
TRBJ2-7 | TRBV7-9 | - | ASSLEKTWGHEQY
TRBJ2-7 | TRBV20-1 | - | SARAGTGGLNEQY
TRBJ2-3 | TRBV20-1 | few | SARDQQVTDTQY
TRBJ2-7 | TRBV20-1 | - | CARDVAGVYSYEQY
TRBJ2-7 | TRBV20-1 | few | SATSRSRPTYEQY
TRBJ2-7 | TRBV9 | once | ASSSRAGSGSYEQY
TRBJ1-1 | TRBV20-1 | few | SADNRGTTEAF
TRBJ2-2 | TRBV4-1 | few | ASSQGRGAVGELF
TRBJ2-6 | TRBV12-3/TRBV12-4 | - | ASSLTAGANVLT
TRBJ2-1 | TRBV7-2 | - | ASSYGLAAYNEQF
TRBJ2-7 | TRBV20-1 | - | SALDRGTDPYEQY
TRBJ2-7 | TRBV29-1 | - | SVAGPRGEQY
TRBJ2-2 | TRBV20-1 | - | SAASNRGSGELF
TRBJ1-5 | TRBV7-2 | many | ASSFYFRGDQPQH
TRBJ2-6 | TRBV5-6 | - | ASSPQGGNSGANVLT